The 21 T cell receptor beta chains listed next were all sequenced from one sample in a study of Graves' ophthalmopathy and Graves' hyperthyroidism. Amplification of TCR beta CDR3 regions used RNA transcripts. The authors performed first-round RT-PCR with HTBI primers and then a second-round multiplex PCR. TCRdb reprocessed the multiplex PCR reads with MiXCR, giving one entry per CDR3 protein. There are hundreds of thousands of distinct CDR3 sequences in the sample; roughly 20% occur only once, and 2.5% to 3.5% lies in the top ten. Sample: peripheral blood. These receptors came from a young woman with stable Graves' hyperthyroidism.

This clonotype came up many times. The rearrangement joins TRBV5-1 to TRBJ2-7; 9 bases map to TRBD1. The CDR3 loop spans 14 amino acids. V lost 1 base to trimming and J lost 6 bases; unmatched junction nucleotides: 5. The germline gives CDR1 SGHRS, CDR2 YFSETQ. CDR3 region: CASSLMDRGSEQYF. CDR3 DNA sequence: TGCGCCAGCAGCTTGATGGACAGGGGAAGCGAGCAGTACTTC.

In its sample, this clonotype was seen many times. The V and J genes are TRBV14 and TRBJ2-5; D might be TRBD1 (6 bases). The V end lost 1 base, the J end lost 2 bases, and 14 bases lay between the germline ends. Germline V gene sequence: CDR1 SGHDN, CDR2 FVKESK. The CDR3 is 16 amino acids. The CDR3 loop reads CASSQAPGARQETQYF. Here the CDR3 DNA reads TGTGCCAGCAGCCAAGCCCCAGGGGCGAGACAAGAGACCCAGTACTTC.

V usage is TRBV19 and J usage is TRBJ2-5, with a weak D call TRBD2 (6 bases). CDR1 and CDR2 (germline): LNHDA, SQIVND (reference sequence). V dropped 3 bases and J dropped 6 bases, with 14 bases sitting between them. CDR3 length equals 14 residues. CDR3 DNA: TGTGCCAGTAGTATTATGGCGGGGTTACAGACCCAGTACTTC. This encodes CASSIMAGLQTQYF.

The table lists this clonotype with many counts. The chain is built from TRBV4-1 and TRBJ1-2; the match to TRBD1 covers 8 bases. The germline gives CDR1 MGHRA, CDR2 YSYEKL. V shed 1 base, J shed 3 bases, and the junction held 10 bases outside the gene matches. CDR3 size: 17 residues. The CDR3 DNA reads TGCGCCAGCAGCCAAGCCCCGAGGGCAGGGGGCGACTATGGCTACACCTTC. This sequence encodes CASSQAPRAGGDYGYTF.

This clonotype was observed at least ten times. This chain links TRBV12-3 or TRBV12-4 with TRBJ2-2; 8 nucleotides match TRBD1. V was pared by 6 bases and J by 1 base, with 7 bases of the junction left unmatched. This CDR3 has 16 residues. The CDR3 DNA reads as TGTGCCAGCAGCCCGGGACAGGTCAAGAACACCGGGGAGCTGTTTTTT. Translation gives CASSPGQVKNTGELFF.

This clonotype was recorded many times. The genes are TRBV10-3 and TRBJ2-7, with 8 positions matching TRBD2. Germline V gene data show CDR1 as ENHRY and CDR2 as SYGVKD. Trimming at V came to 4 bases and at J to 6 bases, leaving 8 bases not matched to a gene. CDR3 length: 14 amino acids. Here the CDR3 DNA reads TGTGCCATCAGTGCCTTCGGGGGGGAGATCGAGCAGTACTTC. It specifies CAISAFGGEIEQYF.

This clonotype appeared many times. The CDR3 loop reads CASSPPNFFYEQYF. The DNA for the CDR3 is TGTGCCAGCTCACCGCCAAACTTTTTCTACGAGCAGTACTTC. The chain joins TRBV18 to TRBJ2-7, with D unresolved. Germline V gives CDR1 KGHSH, CDR2 LQKENI. Trimming took off 3 bases at V and 3 bases at J, with 12 bases between the two ends. The CDR3 consists of 14 residues.

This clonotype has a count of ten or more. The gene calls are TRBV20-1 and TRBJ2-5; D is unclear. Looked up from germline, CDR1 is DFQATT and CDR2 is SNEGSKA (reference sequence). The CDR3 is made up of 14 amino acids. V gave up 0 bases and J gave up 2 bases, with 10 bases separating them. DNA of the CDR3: TGCAGTGCTAGAGATGGTGCGGTACAAGAGACCCAGTACTTC. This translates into CSARDGAVQETQYF.

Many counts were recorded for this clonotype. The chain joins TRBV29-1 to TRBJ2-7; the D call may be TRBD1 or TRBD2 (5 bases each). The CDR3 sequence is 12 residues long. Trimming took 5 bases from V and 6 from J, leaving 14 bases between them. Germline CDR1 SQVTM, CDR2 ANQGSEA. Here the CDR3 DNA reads TGCAGCGTTAGGGGACCACAAGGCGAGCAGTACTTC. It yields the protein CSVRGPQGEQYF.

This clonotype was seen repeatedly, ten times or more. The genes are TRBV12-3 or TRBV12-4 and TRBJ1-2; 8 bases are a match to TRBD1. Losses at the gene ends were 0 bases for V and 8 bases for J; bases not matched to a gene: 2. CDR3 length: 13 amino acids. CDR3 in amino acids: CASSLADRGGYTF. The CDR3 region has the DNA TGTGCCAGCAGTTTAGCTGACAGGGGAGGCTACACCTTC.

In DNA form, the CDR3 reads TGTGCCAGCAGTGAAGCGAGGTCACCCCTCCACTTT. Its translation is CASSEARSPLHF. The rearrangement joins TRBV6-1 to TRBJ1-6; no clear D. Per germline, CDR1 MNHNS and CDR2 SASEGT. Deletions cut 0 bases from V and 10 bases from J, with 4 bases between. The CDR3 runs to 12 residues.

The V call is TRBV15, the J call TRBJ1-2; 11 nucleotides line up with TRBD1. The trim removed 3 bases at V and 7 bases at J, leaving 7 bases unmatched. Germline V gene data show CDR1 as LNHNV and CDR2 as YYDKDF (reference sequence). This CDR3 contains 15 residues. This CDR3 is CATSSGQGAYGGYTF. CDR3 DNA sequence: TGTGCCACCAGCAGTGGACAGGGGGCATACGGTGGCTACACCTTC. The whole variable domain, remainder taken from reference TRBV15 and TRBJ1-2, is DAMVIQNPRYQVTQFGKPVTLSCSQTLNHNVMYWYQQKSSQAPKLLFHYYDKDFNNEADTPDNFQSRRPNTSFCFLDIRSPGLGDTAMYLCATSSGQGAYGGYTFGSGTRLTVV.

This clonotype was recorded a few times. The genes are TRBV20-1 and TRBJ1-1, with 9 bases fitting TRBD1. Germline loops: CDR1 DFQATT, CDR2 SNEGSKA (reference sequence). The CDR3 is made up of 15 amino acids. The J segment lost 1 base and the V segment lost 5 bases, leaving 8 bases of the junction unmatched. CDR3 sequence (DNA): TGCAGTGCTCCACGCCCGGGACAGGGGAACACTGAAGCTTTCTTT. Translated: CSAPRPGQGNTEAFF.

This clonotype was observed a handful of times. Here the CDR3 reads CASSGVEEGPRGNYTF. The CDR3 region has the DNA TGTGCCAGCAGTGGAGTTGAGGAGGGCCCTCGGGGTAACTACACCTTC. The V and J genes are TRBV27 and TRBJ1-2; no clear D gene. V lost 5 bases and J lost 10, with 26 bases in between. From germline, CDR1 is MNHEY and CDR2 SMNVEV (reference sequence). The CDR3 sequence is 16 residues long.

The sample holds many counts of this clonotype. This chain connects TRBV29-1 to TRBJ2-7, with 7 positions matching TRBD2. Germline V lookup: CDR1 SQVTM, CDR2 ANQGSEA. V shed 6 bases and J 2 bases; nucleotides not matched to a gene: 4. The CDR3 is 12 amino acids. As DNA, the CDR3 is TGCAGCGTAGCGGGACTTACCTACGAGCAGTACTTC. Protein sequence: CSVAGLTYEQYF.

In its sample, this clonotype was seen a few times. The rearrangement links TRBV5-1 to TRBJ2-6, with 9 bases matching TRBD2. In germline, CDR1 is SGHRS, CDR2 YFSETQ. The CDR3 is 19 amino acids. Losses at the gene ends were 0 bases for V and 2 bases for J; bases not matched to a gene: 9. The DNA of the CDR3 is TGCGCCAGCAGCTTGGCCGGCGGGAGGGCCTCGACTGGGGCCAACGTCCTGACTTTC. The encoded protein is CASSLAGGRASTGANVLTF.

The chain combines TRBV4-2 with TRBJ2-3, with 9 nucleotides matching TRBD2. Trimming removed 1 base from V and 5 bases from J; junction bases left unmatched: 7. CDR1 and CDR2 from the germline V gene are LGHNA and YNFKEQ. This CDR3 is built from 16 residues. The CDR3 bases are TGTGCCAGCAGCCAAGGGATCGCGGGAGGGGAAGATACGCAGTATTTT. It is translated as CASSQGIAGGEDTQYF.

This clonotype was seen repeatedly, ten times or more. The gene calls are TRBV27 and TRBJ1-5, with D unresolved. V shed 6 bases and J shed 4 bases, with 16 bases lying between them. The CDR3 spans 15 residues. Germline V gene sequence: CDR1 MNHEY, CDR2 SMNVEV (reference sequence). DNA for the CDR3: TGTGCCAGCAGACGAGAATTTATGGCGAATCAGCCCCAGCATTTT. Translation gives CASRREFMANQPQHF.

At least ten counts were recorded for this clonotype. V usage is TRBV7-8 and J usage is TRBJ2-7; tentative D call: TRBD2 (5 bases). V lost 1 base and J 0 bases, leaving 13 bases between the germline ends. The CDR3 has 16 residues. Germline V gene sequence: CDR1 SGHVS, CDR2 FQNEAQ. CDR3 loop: CASSLGSVQSSYEQYF. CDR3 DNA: TGTGCCAGCAGCTTAGGTAGCGTACAGAGCTCCTACGAGCAGTACTTC.

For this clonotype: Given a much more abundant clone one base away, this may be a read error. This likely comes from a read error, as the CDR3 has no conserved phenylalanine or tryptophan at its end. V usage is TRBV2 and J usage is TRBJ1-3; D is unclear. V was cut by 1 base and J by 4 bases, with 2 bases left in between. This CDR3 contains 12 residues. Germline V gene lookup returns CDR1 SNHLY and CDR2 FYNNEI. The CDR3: CASSEGGNTIYY. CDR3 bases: TGTGCCAGCAGTGAAGGGGGAAACACCATATATTAT.

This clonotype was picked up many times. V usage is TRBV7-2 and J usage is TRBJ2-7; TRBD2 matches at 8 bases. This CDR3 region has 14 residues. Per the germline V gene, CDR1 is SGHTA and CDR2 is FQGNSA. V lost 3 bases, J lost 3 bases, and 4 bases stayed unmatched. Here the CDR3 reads CASSFSGTNYEQYF. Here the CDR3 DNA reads TGTGCCAGCAGCTTTAGCGGGACGAACTACGAGCAGTACTTC.